This T cell receptor beta chain appears in the sequencing data of a study of T cell repertoires in cytomegalovirus infection. Study in general: Selected CMV epitopes included recently identified HLA-C-restricted ones as well as well-studied HLA-B-restricted ones. CMV infection and matching HLA type were both indicated by public TCR beta signatures. Points from the study as a whole: Dominant in the ex vivo response were TCR beta clonotypes restricted by HLA-C and specific for CMV.

In TCRdb, the reads were re-called with MiXCR into one record per CDR3 protein. The sample holds around 570,000 distinct CDR3 sequences, around 40% seen once. The CDR3 spans 14 residues. The germline gives CDR1 LNHNV, CDR2 YYDKDF (reference sequence). Notes on this clonotype: The antigen is unknown. The junction and the germline gene differ at one end; a read error may be behind it.

The chain has TRBV15 and TRBJ2-5; D uncertain. The TCR originated in a human donor in good health (CMV status not recorded). Some clones in this sample may be carry-over from other donors' samples. The source material was cultured PBMCs, sampled from culture after CMV antigen stimulation. The CDR3 region is CATSREGLVETQYF. For the CDR3, the DNA is TGTGCCACCAGCCGAGAAGGATTAGTTGAGACCCAGTACTTC.